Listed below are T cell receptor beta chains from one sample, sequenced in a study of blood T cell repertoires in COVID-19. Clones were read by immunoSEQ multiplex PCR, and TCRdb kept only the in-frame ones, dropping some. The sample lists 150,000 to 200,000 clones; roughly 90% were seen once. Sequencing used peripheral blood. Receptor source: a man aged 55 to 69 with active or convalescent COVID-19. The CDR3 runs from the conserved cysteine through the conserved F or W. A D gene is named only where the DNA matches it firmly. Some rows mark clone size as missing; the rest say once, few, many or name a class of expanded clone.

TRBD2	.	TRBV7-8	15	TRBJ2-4	TGTGCCAGCAGCTTAGTCGCGGGAGCGGGAAACATTCAGTACTTC	CASSLVAGAGNIQYF
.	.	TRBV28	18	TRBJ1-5	TGTGCCAGCAGTTTCCCGGGGGGGCGCTCCCTCGGCAATCAGCCCCAGCATTTT	CASSFPGGRSLGNQPQHF
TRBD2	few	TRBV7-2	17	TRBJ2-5	TGTGCCAGCAGCTTAGGGCTAGCGGGAGTGGGCCAAGAGACCCAGTACTTC	CASSLGLAGVGQETQYF
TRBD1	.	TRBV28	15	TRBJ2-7	TGTGCCAGCACCCTCCCGGGACAGATGATAAACGAGCAGTACTTC	CASTLPGQMINEQYF
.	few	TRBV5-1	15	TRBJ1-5	TGCGCCAGCAGCTTGGAAGGGGGAGTCAATCAGCCCCAGCATTTT	CASSLEGGVNQPQHF
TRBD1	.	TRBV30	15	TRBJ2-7	TGTGCCTGGATGACCGGGACAGGGGGGGGCTACGAGCAGTACTTC	CAWMTGTGGGYEQYF
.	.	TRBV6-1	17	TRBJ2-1	TGTGCCAGCAGTGATAACTCCGGGCTAGCGTACTACAATGAGCAGTTCTTC	CASSDNSGLAYYNEQFF
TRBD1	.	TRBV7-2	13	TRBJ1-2	TGTGCCAGCAGCCAGGGACAGACCTATGGCTACACCTTC	CASSQGQTYGYTF
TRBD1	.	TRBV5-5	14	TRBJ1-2	TGTGCCAGCAGCTTGGGACAGGGGGCACTTGGCTACACCTTC	CASSLGQGALGYTF
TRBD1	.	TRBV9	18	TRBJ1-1	TGTGCCAGCAGCCCTCCAAGGTGGAGACAGGGGCAGAACACTGAAGCTTTCTTT	CASSPPRWRQGQNTEAFF
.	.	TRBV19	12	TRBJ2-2	TGTGCCAGTAGTCAAAACACCGGGGAGCTGTTTTTT	CASSQNTGELFF
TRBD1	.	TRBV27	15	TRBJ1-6	TGTGCCAGCAGATGGGACAGTTCCTATAATTCACCCCTCCACTTT	CASRWDSSYNSPLHF
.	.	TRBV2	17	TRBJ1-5	TGTGCCAGCAGTGTTCTTGGCGATAGGACAGTCAATCAGCCCCAGCATTTT	CASSVLGDRTVNQPQHF
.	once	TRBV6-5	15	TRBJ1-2	TGTGCCAGCACCCAGGGTTTAGGGACTAACTATGGCTACACCTTC	CASTQGLGTNYGYTF
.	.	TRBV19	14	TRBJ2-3	TGTGCCAGTAGGACCAGGGTTTTCTCAGATACGCAGTATTTT	CASRTRVFSDTQYF
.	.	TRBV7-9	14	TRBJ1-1	TGTGCCAGCAGCTTACAGGGAGGGAACACTGAAGCTTTCTTT	CASSLQGGNTEAFF
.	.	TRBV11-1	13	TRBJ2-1	TGTGCCAGCAGCTTCCTAGCAGGCAATGAGCAGTTCTTC	CASSFLAGNEQFF
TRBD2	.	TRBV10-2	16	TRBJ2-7	TGCGCCAGCAGTCGGACTAGCGGGGGGGAATCCTACGAGCAGTACTTC	CASSRTSGGESYEQYF
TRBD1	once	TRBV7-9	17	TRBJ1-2	TGTGCCAGCAGCTCGTTGGTTGGTCGACCAGGGGGCTATGGCTACACCTTC	CASSSLVGRPGGYGYTF
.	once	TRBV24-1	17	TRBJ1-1	TGTGCCACCAGTGCTGGCCCCAGGGATCCGTTGAACACTGAAGCTTTCTTT	CATSAGPRDPLNTEAFF
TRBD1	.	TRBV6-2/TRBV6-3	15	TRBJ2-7	TGTGCCAGCAGTCGACGGACAGGGGAGGGATACGAGCAGTACTTC	CASSRRTGEGYEQYF
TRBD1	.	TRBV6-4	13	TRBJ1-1	TGTGCCAGCAGCCGCGACAGGGGCGACGAAGCTTTCTTT	CASSRDRGDEAFF
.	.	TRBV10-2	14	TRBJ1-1	TGCGCCAGCAGTGAGACAGGAATGAACACTGAAGCTTTCTTT	CASSETGMNTEAFF
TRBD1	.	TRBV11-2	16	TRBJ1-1	TGTGCCAGCAGCTTTGTGACAGGGGGTTTTGGCACTGAAGCTTTCTTT	CASSFVTGGFGTEAFF
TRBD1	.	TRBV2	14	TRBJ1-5	TGTGCCAGCATGGATACAGGGGGGAATCAGCCCCAGCATTTT	CASMDTGGNQPQHF
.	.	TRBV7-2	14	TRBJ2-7	TGTGCCAGCAGCTTCCGGGAACTCGGCTACGAGCAGTACTTC	CASSFRELGYEQYF
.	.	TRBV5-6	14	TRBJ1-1	TGTGCCAGCAGCCTGCGGAGTCCGAACACTGAAGCTTTCTTT	CASSLRSPNTEAFF
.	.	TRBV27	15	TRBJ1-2	TGTGCCAGCAGTTTATCAGTAGGCCCCCAGGGTGGCTACACCTTC	CASSLSVGPQGGYTF
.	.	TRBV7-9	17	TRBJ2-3	TGTGCCAGCAGCTTAGGCTTAGCAAGCCTAAGCACAGATACGCAGTATTTT	CASSLGLASLSTDTQYF
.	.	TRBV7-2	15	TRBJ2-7	TGTGCCAGCAGCTTGGCCGGAGGGGGGGCGTACGAGCAGTACTTC	CASSLAGGGAYEQYF
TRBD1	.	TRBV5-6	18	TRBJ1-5	TGTGCCAGCAGCTTCTGTCTCCGGGACAGGGAGAGCAATCAGCCCCAGCATTTT	CASSFCLRDRESNQPQHF
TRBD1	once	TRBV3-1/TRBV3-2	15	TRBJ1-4	TGTGCCAGCAGCCAATGGGACAGACCTAATGAAAAACTGTTTTTT	CASSQWDRPNEKLFF
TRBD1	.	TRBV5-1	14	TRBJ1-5	TGCGCCAGCAGCCAGGGACAGCTCAATCAGCCCCAGCATTTT	CASSQGQLNQPQHF
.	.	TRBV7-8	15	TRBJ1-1	TGTGCCAGCAGCTTAGATTTTCGGGTTAACACTGAAGCTTTCTTT	CASSLDFRVNTEAFF
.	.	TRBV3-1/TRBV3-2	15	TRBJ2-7	TGTGCCAGCAGCTACCTAGCGAGGGTAACCTACGAGCAGTACTTC	CASSYLARVTYEQYF
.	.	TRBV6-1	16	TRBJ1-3	TGTGCCAGCAGTGAAGCGGTAGGGAGCTCTGGAAACACCATATATTTT	CASSEAVGSSGNTIYF
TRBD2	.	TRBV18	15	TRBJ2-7	TGTGCCAGCTCACCAAGCGGGAGGAACTCCTACGAGCAGTACTTC	CASSPSGRNSYEQYF
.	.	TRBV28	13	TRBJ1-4	TGTGCCACCCGACCGGGGGAGGATGAAAAACTGTTTTTT	CATRPGEDEKLFF
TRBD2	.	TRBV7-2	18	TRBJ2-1	TGTGCCAGCATGCTTAGGCTCCCAGGACTAGCGGGCTACAATGAGCAGTTCTTC	CASMLRLPGLAGYNEQFF
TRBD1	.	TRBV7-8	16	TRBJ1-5	TGTGCCAGCAGCACTATGAACACAGGGGTGAATCAGCCCCAGCATTTT	CASSTMNTGVNQPQHF
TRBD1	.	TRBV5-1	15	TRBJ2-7	TGCGCCAGCAGCTTGGTGACAGGGGACCCTTACGAGCAGTACTTC	CASSLVTGDPYEQYF
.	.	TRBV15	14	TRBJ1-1	TGTGCCACCAGCAGAGCCGATGGCCGTACTGAAGCTTTCTTT	CATSRADGRTEAFF
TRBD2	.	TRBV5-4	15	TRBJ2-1	TGTGCCAGCAGCGAGGGACTAGCGGGACGGAATGAGCAGTTCTTC	CASSEGLAGRNEQFF
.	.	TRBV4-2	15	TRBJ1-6	TGTGCCAGCAGCCAAGATGGGCAGGGGAATTCACCCCTCCACTTT	CASSQDGQGNSPLHF
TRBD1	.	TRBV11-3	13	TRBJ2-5	TGTGCCAGCAGCCCGGACAGGGGTGAGACCCAGTACTTC	CASSPDRGETQYF
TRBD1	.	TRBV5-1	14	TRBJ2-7	TGCGCCAGCAGCTCCCGGGACAGGACCTCCGAGCAGTACTTC	CASSSRDRTSEQYF
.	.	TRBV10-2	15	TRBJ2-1	TGCGCCAGCAGCCCGTGGCGGGCTTCCTACAATGAGCAGTTCTTC	CASSPWRASYNEQFF
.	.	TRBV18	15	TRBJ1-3	TGTGCCAGCTCACCACCGGAACAGGCTGGAAACACCATATATTTT	CASSPPEQAGNTIYF
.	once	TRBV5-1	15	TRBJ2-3	TGCGCCAGCAGCTTGGCAGGCACCTTCACAGATACGCAGTATTTT	CASSLAGTFTDTQYF
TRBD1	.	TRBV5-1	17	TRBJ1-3	TGCGCCAGCAGCTTGGGGGCCCTGCAGGGGGATGGAAACACCATATATTTT	CASSLGALQGDGNTIYF
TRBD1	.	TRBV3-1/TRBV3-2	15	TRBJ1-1	TGTGCCAGCAGCCCAACGACAGGGGCAAACACTGAAGCTTTCTTT	CASSPTTGANTEAFF
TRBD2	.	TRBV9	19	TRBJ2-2	TGTGCCAGCAGCGTAGGAGGGGGTAGCGGGAAGGGTAGCACCGGGGAGCTGTTTTTT	CASSVGGGSGKGSTGELFF
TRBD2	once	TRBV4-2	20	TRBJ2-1	TGTGCCAGCAGCCAAGAACCCTTGAGCGGGAGGGCCCATATGTACAATGAGCAGTTCTTC	CASSQEPLSGRAHMYNEQFF
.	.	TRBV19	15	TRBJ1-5	TGTGCCAGTAGTCCAACTACTACGGGCAATCAGCCCCAGCATTTT	CASSPTTTGNQPQHF
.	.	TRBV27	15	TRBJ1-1	TGTGCCAGCACCCCCTCCCGGGTCGTCAACACTGAAGCTTTCTTT	CASTPSRVVNTEAFF